The text below deals with one TCR beta chain. Its specificity is not known. The V gene's germline CDR1 is KGHSH and CDR2 LQKENI. V gave up 5 bases and J gave up 4 bases; unmatched junction bases: 14. The CDR3 loop spans 17 amino acids. This entry comes from a study of T cell responses to AZD1222 COVID-19 vaccine. Overall study results and limits: The breadth and depth of Spike-specific TCRs increased once two AZD1222 doses had been given.

Method: immunoSEQ multiplex PCR; TCRdb's copy keeps in-frame clones and lacks some. This repertoire shows 130,000 to 150,000 clones, 70% to 90% found once; its top ten account for 5.5%. The V gene is TRBV18, the J gene TRBJ2-3; TRBD2 agrees at 8 bases. This sequence originates from an adult in good health. Specimen: peripheral blood, collected on day 0 of AZD1222 vaccination. CDR3: CASSAQPGTRVADTQYF. CDR3 bases: TGTGCCAGCTCAGCTCAACCCGGGACTAGGGTCGCAGATACGCAGTATTTT.